The clone carrying this T cell receptor (beta chain) was detected many times. Its antigen is still unknown. CDR1 KGHDR and CDR2 SFDVKD come from the germline V gene. The CDR3 has 13 amino acids. Trimming removed 0 bases at V and 7 bases at J, with 8 bases between. The data were taken from a study of metastatic and nonmetastatic thyroid tumors. Study in general: The study looked at repertoires side by side in blood and in tumor or nodule tissue from malignant and benign thyroid patients. Study conclusions and caveats: Significantly greater TCR beta diversity was reportedly found in malignant thyroid tumors than in benign nodules (in blood and tumor).

Thyroid surgery had not been preceded by any treatment in any patient. Original analysis: Clinicopathological groups supplied CDR3 differences that were used to build a distant-metastasis classifier for papillary thyroid cancer. Via MiXCR, TCRdb re-called the PCR reads. The V and J calls were not made by the authors but by TCRdb's processing. The table has around 36,000 clones, around 32% seen once; the top ten hold 7.8%. The V and J genes are TRBV24-1 and TRBJ1-2; D gene unclear. Input material: blood. The sequence derives from a female donor with papillary thyroid cancer or a benign thyroid nodule (not recorded which). Some clones in this sample may be carry-over from other donors' samples. This CDR3 reads CATSDLLGSGYTF. CDR3 DNA sequence: TGTGCCACCAGTGATTTGTTGGGATCTGGCTACACCTTC.